Listed below are T cell receptor beta chains from one sample, sequenced in a study of memory CD4+ T cells and cytomegalovirus serostatus. The method was immunoSEQ multiplex PCR; TCRdb's version includes in-frame clones alone and lacks a portion of them. This table holds around 54,000 clones, roughly 78% found once. Input material: memory CD4+ T cells from blood. These receptors were taken from an adult in good health and CMV-seronegative. CDR3s include the opening cysteine and the closing phenylalanine or tryptophan.

j_call v_call cdr3_aa
TRBJ2-3 TRBV28 CASSRIAGGVDTQYF
TRBJ2-7 TRBV11-2 CASNVLYGEQYF
TRBJ1-2 TRBV4-1 CASSPEGFPNYGYTF
TRBJ1-1 TRBV2 CASRSSQQGAGEAFF
TRBJ2-7 TRBV19 CASSTRQGGHEQYF
TRBJ2-1 TRBV11-2 CASSYAEGSYNEQFF
TRBJ2-3 TRBV29-1 CSVATVAGTDTQYF
TRBJ1-2 TRBV7-6 CASSLEGQGARGYTF
TRBJ1-2 TRBV30 CAWRHSGYTF
TRBJ2-2 TRBV28 CASSFRVTGELFF
TRBJ2-7 TRBV7-6 CASTPLAGGSGFDEQYF
TRBJ1-5 TRBV27 CASSSQGQNQPQHF
TRBJ1-3 TRBV9 CASSVRPGTDSGNTIYF